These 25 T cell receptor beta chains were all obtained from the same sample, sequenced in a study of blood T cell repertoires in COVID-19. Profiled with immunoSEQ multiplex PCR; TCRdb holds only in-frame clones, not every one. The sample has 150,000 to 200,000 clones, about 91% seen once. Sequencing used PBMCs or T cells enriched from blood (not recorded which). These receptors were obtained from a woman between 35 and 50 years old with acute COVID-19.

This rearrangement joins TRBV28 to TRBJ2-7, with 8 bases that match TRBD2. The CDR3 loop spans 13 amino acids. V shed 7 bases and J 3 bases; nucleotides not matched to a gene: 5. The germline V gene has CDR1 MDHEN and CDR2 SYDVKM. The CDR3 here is CASNELADYEQYF. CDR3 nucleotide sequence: TGTGCCAGCAACGAACTAGCGGACTACGAGCAGTACTTC.

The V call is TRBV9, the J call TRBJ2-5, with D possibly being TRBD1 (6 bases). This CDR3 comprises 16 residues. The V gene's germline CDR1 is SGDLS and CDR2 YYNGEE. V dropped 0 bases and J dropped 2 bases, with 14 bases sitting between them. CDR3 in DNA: TGTGCCAGCAGCGTAGCTCCAAGCAGGGGTCAAGAGACCCAGTACTTC. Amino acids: CASSVAPSRGQETQYF.

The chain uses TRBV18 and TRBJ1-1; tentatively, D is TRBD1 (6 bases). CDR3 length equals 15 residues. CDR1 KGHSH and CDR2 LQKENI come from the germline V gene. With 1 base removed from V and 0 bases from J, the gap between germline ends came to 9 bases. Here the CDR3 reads CASSPRGQVNTEAFF. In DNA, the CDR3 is TGTGCCAGCTCACCACGGGGACAAGTGAACACTGAAGCTTTCTTT.

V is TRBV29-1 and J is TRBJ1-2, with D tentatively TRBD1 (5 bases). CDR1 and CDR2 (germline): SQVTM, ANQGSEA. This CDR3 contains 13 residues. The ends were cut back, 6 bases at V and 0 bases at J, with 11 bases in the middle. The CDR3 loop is CSVVDSANYGYTF. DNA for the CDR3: TGCAGCGTCGTTGACAGCGCTAACTATGGCTACACCTTC.

The CDR3 protein is CSASGTSGYEQFF. The CDR3 bases are TGCAGTGCTAGTGGGACTAGCGGATATGAGCAGTTCTTC. The V gene is TRBV20-1, the J gene TRBJ2-1; 11 bases are a match to TRBD2. Germline CDR1 is DFQATT and CDR2 is SNEGSKA (reference sequence). V lost 3 bases, J lost 8 bases, and 3 bases stayed unmatched. The CDR3 spans 13 residues.

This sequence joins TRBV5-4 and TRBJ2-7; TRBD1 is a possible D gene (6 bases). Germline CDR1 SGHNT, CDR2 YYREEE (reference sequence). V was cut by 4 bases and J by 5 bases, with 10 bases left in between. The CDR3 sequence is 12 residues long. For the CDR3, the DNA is TGTGCCAGCAGCCCGGACAGTAACGAGCAGTACTTC. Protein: CASSPDSNEQYF.

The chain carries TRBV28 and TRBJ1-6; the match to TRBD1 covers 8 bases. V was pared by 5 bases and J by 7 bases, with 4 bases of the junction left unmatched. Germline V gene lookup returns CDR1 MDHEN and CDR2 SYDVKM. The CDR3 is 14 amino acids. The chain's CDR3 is CASSPTGENSPLHF. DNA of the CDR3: TGTGCCAGCAGTCCGACAGGGGAAAATTCACCCCTCCACTTT.

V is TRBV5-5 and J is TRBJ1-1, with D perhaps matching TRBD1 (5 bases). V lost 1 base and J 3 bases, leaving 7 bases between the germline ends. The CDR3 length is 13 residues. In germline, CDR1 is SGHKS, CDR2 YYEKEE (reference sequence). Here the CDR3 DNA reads TGTGCCAGCAGCTTGATAGGGGACACTGAAGCTTTCTTT. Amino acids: CASSLIGDTEAFF.

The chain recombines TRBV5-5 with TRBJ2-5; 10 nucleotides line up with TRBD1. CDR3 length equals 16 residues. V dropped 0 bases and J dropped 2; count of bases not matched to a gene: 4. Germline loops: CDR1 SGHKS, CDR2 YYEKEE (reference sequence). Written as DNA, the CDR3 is TGTGCCAGCAGCTTGGGACAGGGGGCGTCACAAGAGACCCAGTACTTC. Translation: CASSLGQGASQETQYF. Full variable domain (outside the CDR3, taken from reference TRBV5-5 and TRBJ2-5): DAGVTQSPTHLIKTRGQQVTLRCSPISGHKSVSWYQQVLGQGPQFIFQYYEKEERGRGNFPDRFSARQFPNYSSELNVNALLLGDSALYLCASSLGQGASQETQYFGPGTRLLVL.

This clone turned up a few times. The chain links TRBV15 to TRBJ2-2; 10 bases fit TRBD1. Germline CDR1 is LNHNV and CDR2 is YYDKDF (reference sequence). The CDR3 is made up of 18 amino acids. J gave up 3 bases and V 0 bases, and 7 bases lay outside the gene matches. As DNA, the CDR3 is TGTGCCACCAGCAGAGAGTTAGCCGGGACAGGGGACACCGGGGAGCTGTTTTTT. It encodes CATSRELAGTGDTGELFF.

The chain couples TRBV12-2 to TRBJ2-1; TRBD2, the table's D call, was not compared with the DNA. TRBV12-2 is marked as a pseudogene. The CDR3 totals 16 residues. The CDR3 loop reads CASRLYGLAGNNEQFF. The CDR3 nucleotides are TGTGCAAGTCGCTTATATGGACTAGCGGGGAACAATGAGCAGTTCTTC.

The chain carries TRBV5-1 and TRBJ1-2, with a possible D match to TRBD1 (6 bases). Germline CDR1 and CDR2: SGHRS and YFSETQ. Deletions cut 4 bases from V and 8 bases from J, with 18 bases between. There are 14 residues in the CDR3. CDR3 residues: CASSPRPDSRGYTF. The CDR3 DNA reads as TGCGCCAGCAGCCCACGCCCGGACAGCCGGGGCTACACCTTC. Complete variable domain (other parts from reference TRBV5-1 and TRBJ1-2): KAGVTQTPRYLIKTRGQQVTLSCSPISGHRSVSWYQQTPGQGLQFLFEYFSETQRNKGNFPGRFSGRQFSNSRSEMNVSTLELGDSALYLCASSPRPDSRGYTFGSGTRLTVV.

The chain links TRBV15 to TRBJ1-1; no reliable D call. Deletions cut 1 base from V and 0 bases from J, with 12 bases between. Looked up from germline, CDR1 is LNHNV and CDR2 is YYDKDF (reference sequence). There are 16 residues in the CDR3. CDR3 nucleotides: TGTGCCACCAGCAGAGCCGGGGTCTCTATGAACACTGAAGCTTTCTTT. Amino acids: CATSRAGVSMNTEAFF.

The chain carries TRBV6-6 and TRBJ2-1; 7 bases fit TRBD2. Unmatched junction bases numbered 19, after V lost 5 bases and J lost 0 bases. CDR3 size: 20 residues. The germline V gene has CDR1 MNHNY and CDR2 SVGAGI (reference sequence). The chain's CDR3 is CASSPAVGDFGGSSYNEQFF. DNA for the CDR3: TGTGCCAGCAGTCCCGCCGTTGGAGACTTCGGCGGGAGCTCCTACAATGAGCAGTTCTTC.

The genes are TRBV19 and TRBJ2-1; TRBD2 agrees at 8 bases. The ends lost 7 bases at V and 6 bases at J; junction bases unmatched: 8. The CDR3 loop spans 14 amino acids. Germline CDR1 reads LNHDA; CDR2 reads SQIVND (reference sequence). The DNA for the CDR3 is TGTGCCAGTATGGCCGGGAGGGATCCCAATGAGCAGTTCTTC. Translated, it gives CASMAGRDPNEQFF.

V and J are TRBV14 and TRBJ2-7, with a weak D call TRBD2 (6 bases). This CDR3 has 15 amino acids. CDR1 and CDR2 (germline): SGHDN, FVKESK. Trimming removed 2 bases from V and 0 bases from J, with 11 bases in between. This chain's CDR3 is CASSQLSGASYEQYF. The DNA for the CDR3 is TGTGCCAGCAGCCAACTTTCGGGAGCCTCCTACGAGCAGTACTTC.

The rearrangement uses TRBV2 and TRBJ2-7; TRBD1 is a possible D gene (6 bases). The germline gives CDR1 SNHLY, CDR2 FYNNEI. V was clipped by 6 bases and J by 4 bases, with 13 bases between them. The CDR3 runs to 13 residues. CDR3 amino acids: CASRGASVYEQYF. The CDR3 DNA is TGTGCCAGCAGGGGGGCCAGTGTGTACGAGCAGTACTTC.

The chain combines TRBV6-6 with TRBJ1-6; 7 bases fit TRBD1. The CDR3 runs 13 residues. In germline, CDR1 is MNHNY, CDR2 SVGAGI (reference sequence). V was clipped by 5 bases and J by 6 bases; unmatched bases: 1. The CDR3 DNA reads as TGTGCCAGCAGTCCAGGGGGTAATTCACCCCTCCACTTT. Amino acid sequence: CASSPGGNSPLHF.

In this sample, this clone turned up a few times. This CDR3 reads CASSYQGRDKDEQYF. For the CDR3, the DNA is TGTGCCAGCAGCTACCAGGGAAGGGACAAGGACGAGCAGTACTTC. V usage is TRBV7-9 and J usage is TRBJ2-7; D possibly corresponds to TRBD1 (6 bases). The CDR3 has 15 residues. The germline V gene has CDR1 SEHNR and CDR2 FQNEAQ (reference sequence). V was pared by 4 bases and J by 5 bases, with 18 bases between.

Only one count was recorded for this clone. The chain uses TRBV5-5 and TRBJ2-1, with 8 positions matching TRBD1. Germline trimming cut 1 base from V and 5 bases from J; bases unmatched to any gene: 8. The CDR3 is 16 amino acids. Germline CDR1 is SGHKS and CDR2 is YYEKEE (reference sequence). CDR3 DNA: TGTGCCAGCAGCTTGCTTGTGGACAGGGTTAACAATGAGCAGTTCTTC. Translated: CASSLLVDRVNNEQFF. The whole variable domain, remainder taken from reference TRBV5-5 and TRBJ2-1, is DAGVTQSPTHLIKTRGQQVTLRCSPISGHKSVSWYQQVLGQGPQFIFQYYEKEERGRGNFPDRFSARQFPNYSSELNVNALLLGDSALYLCASSLLVDRVNNEQFFGPGTRLTVL.

This CDR3 reads CASSPGQIDTQYF. The CDR3 DNA is TGTGCCAGCAGTCCGGGACAGATAGATACGCAGTATTTT. The chain joins TRBV6-2 or TRBV6-3 to TRBJ2-3; 7 bases align to TRBD1. V lost 5 bases to trimming and J lost 5 bases; unmatched junction nucleotides: 4. This CDR3 has 13 amino acids. The germline V gene encodes CDR1 MNHEY and CDR2 SVGEGT.

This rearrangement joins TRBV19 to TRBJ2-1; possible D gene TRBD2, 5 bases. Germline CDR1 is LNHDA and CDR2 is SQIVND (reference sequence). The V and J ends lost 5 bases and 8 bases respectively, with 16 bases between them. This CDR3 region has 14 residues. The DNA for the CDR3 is TGTGCCAGTAGTTTGAGGGCAGGTGGCGATGAGCAGTTCTTC. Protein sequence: CASSLRAGGDEQFF. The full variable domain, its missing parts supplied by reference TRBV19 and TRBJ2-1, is DGGITQSPKYLFRKEGQNVTLSCEQNLNHDAMYWYRQDPGQGLRLIYYSQIVNDFQKGDIAEGYSVSREKKESFPLTVTSAQKNPTAFYLCASSLRAGGDEQFFGPGTRLTVL.

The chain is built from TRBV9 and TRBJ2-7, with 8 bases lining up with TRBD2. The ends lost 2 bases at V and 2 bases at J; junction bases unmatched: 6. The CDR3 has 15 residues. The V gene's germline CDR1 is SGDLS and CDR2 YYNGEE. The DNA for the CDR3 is TGTGCCAGCAGCGTCTCACCGGGACTAGCCTACGAGCAGTACTTC. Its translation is CASSVSPGLAYEQYF.

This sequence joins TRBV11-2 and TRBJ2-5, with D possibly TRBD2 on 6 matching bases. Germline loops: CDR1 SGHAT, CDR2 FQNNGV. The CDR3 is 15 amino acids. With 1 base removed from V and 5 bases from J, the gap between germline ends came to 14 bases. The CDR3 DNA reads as TGTGCCAGCAGCTTAGGGGGGGACTTGCGGGAGACCCAGTACTTC. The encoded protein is CASSLGGDLRETQYF.

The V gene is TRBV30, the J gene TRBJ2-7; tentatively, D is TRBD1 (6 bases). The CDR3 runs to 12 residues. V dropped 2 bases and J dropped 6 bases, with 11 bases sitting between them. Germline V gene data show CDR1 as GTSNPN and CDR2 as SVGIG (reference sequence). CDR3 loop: CAWSLTRGEQYF. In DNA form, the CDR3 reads TGTGCCTGGAGTCTTACCAGGGGCGAGCAGTACTTC. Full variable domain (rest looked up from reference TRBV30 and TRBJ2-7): SQTIHQWPATLVQPVGSPLSLECTVEGTSNPNLYWYRQAAGRGLQLLFYSVGIGQISSEVPQNLSASRPQDRQFILSSKKLLLSDSGFYLCAWSLTRGEQYFGPGTRLTVT.